This TCR beta chain is from a study of CD8+ T cells in alopecia areata. Study outcomes and limitations: Scalp lesions, especially in alopecia totalis/universalis, had higher clonality than normal scalp. Among the cells sequenced in scalp samples are also the resident alphabeta T cells of normal skin.

It was cDNA, reverse transcribed from extracted RNA, that served as the sequencing template. This table comes from immunoSEQ multiplex PCR, and its TCRdb copy is limited to in-frame clones, with some not included. The table lists approximately 210,000 clones, approximately 40% of them singletons. Trimming took 2 bases from V and 0 from J, leaving 11 bases between them. Germline assignment: CDR1 MGHRA and CDR2 YSYEKL. The CDR3 contains 16 residues. Treatment meaning: oral pan-JAK inhibitor, 5-10 mg twice daily. As part of sample collection, lesional scalp punch biopsies and peripheral blood were taken from alopecia areata patients. The sample holds a few counts of this clone. Its antigen remains unidentified.

This receptor was taken from a human donor with alopecia areata. The input for sequencing was CD4+ T cells sorted from blood, taken at roughly week 36, from a patient treated with tofacitinib. The rearrangement links TRBV4-1 to TRBJ1-3; D call uncertain. This CDR3 is CASSQSRAFSGNTIYF. The CDR3 coding sequence is TGCGCCAGCAGCCAATCAAGGGCCTTCTCTGGAAACACCATATATTTT.